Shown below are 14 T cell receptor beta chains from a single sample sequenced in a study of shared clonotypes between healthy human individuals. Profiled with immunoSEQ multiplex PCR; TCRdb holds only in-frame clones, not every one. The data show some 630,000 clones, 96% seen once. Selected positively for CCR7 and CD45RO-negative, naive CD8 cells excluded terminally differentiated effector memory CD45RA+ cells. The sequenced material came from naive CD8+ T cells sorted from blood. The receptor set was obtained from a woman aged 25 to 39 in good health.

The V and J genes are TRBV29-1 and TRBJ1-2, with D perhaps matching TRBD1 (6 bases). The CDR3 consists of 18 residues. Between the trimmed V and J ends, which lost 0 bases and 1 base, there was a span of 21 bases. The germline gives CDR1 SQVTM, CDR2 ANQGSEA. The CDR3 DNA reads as TGCAGCGTTGAAGATCCGGGGCCTCTAAAGGGGGATAACTATGGCTACACCTTC. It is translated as CSVEDPGPLKGDNYGYTF.

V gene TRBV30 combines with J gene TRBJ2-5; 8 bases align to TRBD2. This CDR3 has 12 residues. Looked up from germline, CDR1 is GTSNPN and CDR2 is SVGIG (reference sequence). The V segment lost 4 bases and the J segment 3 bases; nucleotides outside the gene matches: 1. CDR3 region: CAWTGGEETQYF. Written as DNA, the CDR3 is TGTGCCTGGACGGGGGGGGAAGAGACCCAGTACTTC. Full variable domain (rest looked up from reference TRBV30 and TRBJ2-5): SQTIHQWPATLVQPVGSPLSLECTVEGTSNPNLYWYRQAAGRGLQLLFYSVGIGQISSEVPQNLSASRPQDRQFILSSKKLLLSDSGFYLCAWTGGEETQYFGPGTRLLVL.

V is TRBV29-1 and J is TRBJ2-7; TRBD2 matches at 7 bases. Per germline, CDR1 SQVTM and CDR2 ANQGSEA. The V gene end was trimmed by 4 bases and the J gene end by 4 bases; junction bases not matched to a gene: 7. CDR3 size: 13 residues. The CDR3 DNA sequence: TGCAGCGTTGCTGGCAGGGAGGGGTACGAGCAGTACTTC. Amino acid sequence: CSVAGREGYEQYF.

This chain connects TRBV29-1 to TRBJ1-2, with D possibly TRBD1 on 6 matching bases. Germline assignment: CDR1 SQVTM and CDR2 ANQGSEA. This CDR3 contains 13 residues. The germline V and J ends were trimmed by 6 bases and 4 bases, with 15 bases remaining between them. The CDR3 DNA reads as TGCAGCGTGTGGTCAGGGGAAGCCTATGGCTACACCTTC. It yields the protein CSVWSGEAYGYTF. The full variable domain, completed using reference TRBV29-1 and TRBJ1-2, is SAVISQKPSRDICQRGTSLTIQCQVDSQVTMMFWYRQQPGQSLTLIATANQGSEATYESGFVIDKFPISRPNLTFSTLTVSNMSPEDSSIYLCSVWSGEAYGYTFGSGTRLTVV.

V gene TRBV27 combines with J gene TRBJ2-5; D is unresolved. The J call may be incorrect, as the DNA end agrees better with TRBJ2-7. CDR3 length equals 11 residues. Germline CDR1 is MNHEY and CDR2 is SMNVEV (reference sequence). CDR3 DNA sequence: TGTGCCAGCAGTTCCCTCAACGAGCAGTACTTC. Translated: CASSSLNEQYF.

Here the CDR3 reads CASSEEGENTEAFF. CDR3 coding DNA: TGCGCCAGCAGTGAAGAGGGGGAGAACACTGAAGCTTTCTTT. The chain carries TRBV10-1 and TRBJ1-1; tentatively, D is TRBD1 (6 bases). The CDR3 sequence is 14 residues long. Germline CDR1 WNHNN, CDR2 SYGVQD (reference sequence). With 3 bases removed from V and 1 base from J, the gap between germline ends came to 9 bases.

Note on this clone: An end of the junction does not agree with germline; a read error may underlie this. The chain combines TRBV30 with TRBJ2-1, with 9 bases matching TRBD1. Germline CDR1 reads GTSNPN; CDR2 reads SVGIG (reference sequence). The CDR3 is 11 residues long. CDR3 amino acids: CAWSAGTGLLF. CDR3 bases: TGTGCCTGGAGTGCGGGGACAGGGCTGCTCTTC.

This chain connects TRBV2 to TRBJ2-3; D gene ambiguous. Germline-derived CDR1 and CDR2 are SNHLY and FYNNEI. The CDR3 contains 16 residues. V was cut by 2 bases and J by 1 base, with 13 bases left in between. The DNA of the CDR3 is TGTGCCAGCAGTGAATGGGTTGGGGTCGGCACAGATACGCAGTATTTT. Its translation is CASSEWVGVGTDTQYF.

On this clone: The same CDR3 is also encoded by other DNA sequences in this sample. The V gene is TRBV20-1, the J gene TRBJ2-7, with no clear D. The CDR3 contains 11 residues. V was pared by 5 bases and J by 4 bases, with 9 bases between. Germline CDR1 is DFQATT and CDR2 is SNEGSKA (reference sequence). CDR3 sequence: CSARLSYEQYF. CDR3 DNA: TGCAGTGCTCGCCTCTCATACGAGCAGTACTTC.

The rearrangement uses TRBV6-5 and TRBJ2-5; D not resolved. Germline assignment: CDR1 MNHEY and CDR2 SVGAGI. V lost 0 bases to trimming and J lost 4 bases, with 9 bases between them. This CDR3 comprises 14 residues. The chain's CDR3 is CASSYSGRVETQYF. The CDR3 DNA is TGTGCCAGCAGTTACTCTGGAAGGGTAGAGACCCAGTACTTC.

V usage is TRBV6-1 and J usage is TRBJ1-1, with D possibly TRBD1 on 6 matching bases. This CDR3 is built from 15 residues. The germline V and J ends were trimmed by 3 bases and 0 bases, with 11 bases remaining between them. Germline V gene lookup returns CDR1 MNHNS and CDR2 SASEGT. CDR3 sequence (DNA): TGTGCCAGCAGTGAGTTCGGGGGGCTGAACACTGAAGCTTTCTTT. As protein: CASSEFGGLNTEAFF.

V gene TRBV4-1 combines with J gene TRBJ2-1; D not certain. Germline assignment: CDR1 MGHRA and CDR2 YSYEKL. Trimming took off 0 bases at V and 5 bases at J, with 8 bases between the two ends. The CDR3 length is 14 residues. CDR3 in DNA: TGCGCCAGCAGCCAAGACCTCTTTAACAATGAGCAGTTCTTC. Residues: CASSQDLFNNEQFF.

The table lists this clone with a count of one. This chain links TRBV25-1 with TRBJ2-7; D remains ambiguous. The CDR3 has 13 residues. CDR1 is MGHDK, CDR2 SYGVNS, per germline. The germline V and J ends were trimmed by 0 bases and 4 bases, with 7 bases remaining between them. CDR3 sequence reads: CASSEYVGYEQYF. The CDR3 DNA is TGTGCCAGCAGTGAATATGTTGGGTACGAGCAGTACTTC.

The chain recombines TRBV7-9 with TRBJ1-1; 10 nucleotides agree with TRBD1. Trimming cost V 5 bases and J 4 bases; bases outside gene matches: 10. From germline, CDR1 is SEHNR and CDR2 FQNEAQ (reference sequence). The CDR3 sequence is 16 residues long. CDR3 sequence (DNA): TGTGCCAGCAGCCAGGGTCGGGACAGGGGACCCACTGAAGCTTTCTTT. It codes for CASSQGRDRGPTEAFF. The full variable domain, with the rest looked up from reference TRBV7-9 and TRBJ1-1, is DTGVSQNPRHKITKRGQNVTFRCDPISEHNRLYWYRQTLGQGPEFLTYFQNEAQLEKSRLLSDRFSAERPKGSFSTLEIQRTEQGDSAMYLCASSQGRDRGPTEAFFGQGTRLTVV.